This T cell receptor (beta chain) was recorded in a study of CD8 T cells in Susac syndrome. An amount of RNA that ranged from roughly 0.5 to 1 ug was reverse transcribed with random hexamers. TCRdb re-called the immunoSEQ multiplex PCR reads with MiXCR, one entry per CDR3 protein. The data show some 160,000 distinct CDR3 sequences, 85% to 95% seen once. This clonotype was recorded once. Per germline, CDR1 SQVTM and CDR2 ANQGSEA. V was cut by 7 bases and J by 0 bases, with 16 bases left in between. This CDR3 is 15 amino acids long. Input material: CD4+ T cells from PBMCs. The clonotype originates from a human donor with Susac syndrome. This chain joins TRBV29-1 and TRBJ1-3, with a possible D match to TRBD1 (5 bases). In DNA form, the CDR3 reads TGCAGCGCTCGGGGACTCACCTCCTCTGGAAACACCATATATTTT. It codes for CSARGLTSSGNTIYF. Full variable domain (rest looked up from reference TRBV29-1 and TRBJ1-3): SAVISQKPSRDICQRGTSLTIQCQVDSQVTMMFWYRQQPGQSLTLIATANQGSEATYESGFVIDKFPISRPNLTFSTLTVSNMSPEDSSIYLCSARGLTSSGNTIYFGEGSWLTVV.